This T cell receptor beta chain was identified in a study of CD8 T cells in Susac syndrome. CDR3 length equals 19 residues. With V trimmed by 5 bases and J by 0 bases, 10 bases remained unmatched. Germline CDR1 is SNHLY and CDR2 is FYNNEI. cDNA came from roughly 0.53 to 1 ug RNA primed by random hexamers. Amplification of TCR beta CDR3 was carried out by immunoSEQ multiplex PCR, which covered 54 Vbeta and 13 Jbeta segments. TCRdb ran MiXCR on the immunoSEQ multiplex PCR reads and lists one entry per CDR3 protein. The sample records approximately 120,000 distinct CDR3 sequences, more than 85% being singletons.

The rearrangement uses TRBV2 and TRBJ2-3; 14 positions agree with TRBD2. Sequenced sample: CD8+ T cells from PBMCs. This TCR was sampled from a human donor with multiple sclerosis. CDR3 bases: TGTGCCAGCAGTTACCTGGGACTAGCGGGAGAGATAAGCACAGATACGCAGTATTTT. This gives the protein CASSYLGLAGEISTDTQYF.